Below are 19 T cell receptor beta chains sequenced from a single sample in a study of blood T cell repertoires in COVID-19. Produced via immunoSEQ multiplex PCR; TCRdb's table is partial and in-frame only. The sample lists about 380,000 clones; about 88% were seen once. The sequenced material came from PBMCs or T cells enriched from blood (not recorded which). Receptor source: a woman under 30 who had recovered from COVID-19.

This rearrangement joins TRBV11-2 to TRBJ1-6, with 8 bases lining up with TRBD1. Germline V lookup: CDR1 SGHAT, CDR2 FQNNGV. The CDR3 runs 16 residues. After removal of 1 base from V and 11 bases from J, the junction contained 10 bases not matched to a gene. This CDR3 is CASSLGRTGRSTPLHF. CDR3 DNA sequence: TGTGCCAGCAGCTTAGGCAGGACAGGGCGTTCGACACCCCTCCACTTT. The full variable domain, completed using reference TRBV11-2 and TRBJ1-6, is EAGVAQSPRYKIIEKRQSVAFWCNPISGHATLYWYQQILGQGPKLLIQFQNNGVVDDSQLPKDRFSAERLKGVDSTLKIQPAKLEDSAVYLCASSLGRTGRSTPLHFGNGTRLTVT.

The CDR3 sequence is CASSSQGRGNQPQHF. For the CDR3, the DNA is TGTGCCAGCAGCTCACAGGGTCGGGGCAATCAGCCCCAGCATTTT. The chain links TRBV5-8 to TRBJ1-5; tentatively, D is TRBD1 (6 bases). Germline values: CDR1 SGHTS, CDR2 YDEGEE. There are 15 residues in the CDR3. Deletions cut 3 bases from V and 2 bases from J, with 12 bases between.

The rearrangement links TRBV7-8 to TRBJ1-1; TRBD1 agrees at 7 bases. The trim removed 3 bases at V and 0 bases at J, leaving 7 bases unmatched. Germline V CDR1 and CDR2: SGHVS, FQNEAQ. CDR3 length: 16 amino acids. The CDR3 sequence is CASSLRAQGVNTEAFF. DNA for the CDR3: TGTGCCAGCAGCTTGAGAGCTCAGGGGGTGAACACTGAAGCTTTCTTT.

This clone was found once. The rearrangement joins TRBV19 to TRBJ1-4, with D maybe TRBD1 (6 bases). The CDR3 sequence is 14 residues long. Germline CDR1 LNHDA, CDR2 SQIVND (reference sequence). Deletions cut 6 bases from V and 8 bases from J, with 16 bases between. CDR3 DNA sequence: TGTGCCAGTAGGAGGGGCAGGGGACGCGAAAAACTGTTTTTT. This encodes CASRRGRGREKLFF.

This rearrangement joins TRBV12-3 or TRBV12-4 to TRBJ2-1; TRBD1 agrees at 8 bases. This CDR3 is 13 amino acids long. V lost 8 bases to trimming and J lost 3 bases; unmatched junction nucleotides: 3. This chain's CDR3 is CASRDRLYNEQFF. CDR3 bases: TGTGCCAGCCGGGACAGGCTCTACAATGAGCAGTTCTTC.

The rearrangement joins TRBV29-1 to TRBJ1-3; 8 bases fit TRBD1. The ends lost 7 bases at V and 3 bases at J; junction bases unmatched: 8. This CDR3 has 14 amino acids. Germline V gene data show CDR1 as SQVTM and CDR2 as ANQGSEA. This chain's CDR3 is CSAAGQGRGNTIYF. The CDR3 nucleotides are TGCAGCGCGGCCGGACAGGGACGTGGAAACACCATATATTTT.

The chain uses TRBV7-9 and TRBJ1-1; D remains unclear. CDR3 length: 11 residues. Germline-derived CDR1 and CDR2 are SEHNR and FQNEAQ (reference sequence). Trimming pared 2 bases from V and 10 bases from J, leaving 8 bases between. The CDR3 DNA reads as TGTGCCAGCAGCTTACTCGGAGCAGCTTTCTTT. This gives the protein CASSLLGAAFF.

This clone has only one observation. This chain connects TRBV14 to TRBJ2-5; D is unclear. Germline assignment: CDR1 SGHDN and CDR2 FVKESK. V dropped 4 bases and J dropped 4 bases, with 10 bases sitting between them. The CDR3 consists of 13 residues. CDR3 nucleotide sequence: TGTGCCAGCAGCCCACGAGTTATAGAGACCCAGTACTTC. This encodes CASSPRVIETQYF.

In this sample, this clone turned up a few times. The V call is TRBV7-8, the J call TRBJ2-7, with D possibly TRBD1 on 5 matching bases. The CDR3 sequence is 18 residues long. Trimming left V 0 bases short and J 3 bases short, with 21 bases between. Germline V CDR1 and CDR2: SGHVS, FQNEAQ. This CDR3 is CASSLASEHRRRHYEQYF. CDR3 DNA sequence: TGTGCCAGCAGCTTAGCGTCGGAGCACAGGAGAAGACACTACGAGCAGTACTTC.

The rearrangement uses TRBV2 and TRBJ1-2; 9 bases line up with TRBD1. The germline CDR1 and CDR2 sequences are SNHLY and FYNNEI. CDR3 size: 14 residues. V gave up 4 bases and J gave up 4 bases; unmatched junction bases: 4. Here the CDR3 reads CASSAGTGFYGYTF. Here the CDR3 DNA reads TGTGCCAGCAGTGCCGGGACAGGGTTCTATGGCTACACCTTC.

There are a few counts of this clone. The V and J genes are TRBV12-3 or TRBV12-4 and TRBJ1-1; 7 nucleotides line up with TRBD1. The length of the CDR3 is 12 residues. V lost 4 bases, J lost 4 bases, and 0 bases stayed unmatched. CDR3 residues: CASSSGGTEAFF. DNA of the CDR3: TGTGCCAGCAGTTCAGGGGGCACTGAAGCTTTCTTT.

The rearrangement uses TRBV2 and TRBJ1-2; maybe TRBD1 (6 bases). The CDR3 has 15 residues. V gave up 1 base and J gave up 0 bases, with 9 bases separating them. Germline V gene data show CDR1 as SNHLY and CDR2 as FYNNEI. The CDR3 sequence is CASSEVDSANYGYTF. CDR3 in DNA: TGTGCCAGCAGTGAAGTGGACAGCGCTAACTATGGCTACACCTTC.

The rearrangement joins TRBV11-2 to TRBJ1-5; the D is unclear. This CDR3 has 12 amino acids. Trimming took 6 bases from V and 2 from J, leaving 5 bases between them. The germline CDR1 and CDR2 sequences are SGHAT and FQNNGV. Written as DNA, the CDR3 is TGTGCCAGCAGTATAGGCAATCAGCCCCAGCATTTT. Its protein is CASSIGNQPQHF.

This sequence joins TRBV7-9 and TRBJ2-7, with a weak D call TRBD1 (6 bases). CDR3 size: 14 residues. The V gene's germline CDR1 is SEHNR and CDR2 FQNEAQ (reference sequence). V gave up 1 base and J gave up 2 bases, with 9 bases separating them. The CDR3 DNA sequence: TGTGCCAGCAGCTTAGACCAGGGGCCCTACGAGCAGTACTTC. This sequence encodes CASSLDQGPYEQYF.

The chain is built from TRBV5-4 and TRBJ1-1; possibly TRBD1 for D (6 bases). The CDR3 totals 16 residues. Germline lookup yields CDR1 SGHNT and CDR2 YYREEE (reference sequence). The V end was cut by 4 bases, the J end by 6 bases, with 22 bases between. The CDR3 bases are TGTGCCAGCAGCGGGGCAGGGGACGGGAATCTCGCTGAAGCTTTCTTT. As protein: CASSGAGDGNLAEAFF.

The chain employs TRBV18 and TRBJ1-2; maybe TRBD1 (5 bases). Trimming removed 4 bases at V and 4 bases at J, with 16 bases between. The germline gives CDR1 KGHSH, CDR2 LQKENI. The CDR3 totals 15 residues. The CDR3 sequence: CASSRGKGPSYGYTF. CDR3 nucleotides: TGTGCCAGCTCACGGGGTAAGGGGCCGAGCTATGGCTACACCTTC.

The rearrangement joins TRBV21-1 to TRBJ1-2; no DNA check was done on the table's D call, TRBD1. TRBV21-1 is noted as a pseudogene. The CDR3 spans 15 residues. CDR3 DNA: TGTGCCAGCAGCAAAGTGCACAGGGCAATCTATGGCTACACCTTC. It translates to CASSKVHRAIYGYTF.

The chain links TRBV21-1 to TRBJ1-1; the table's D call of TRBD1 was not tested on the DNA. TRBV21-1 is deemed a pseudogene. This CDR3 has 11 amino acids. CDR3 DNA sequence: TGTGCCAGAGGACATTGGCCTGAAGCTTTCTTT. It encodes CARGHWPEAFF.

The V call is TRBV7-8, the J call TRBJ2-1, with D possibly being TRBD1 (6 bases). The CDR3 is 14 residues long. V was trimmed by 6 bases and J by 1 base, leaving 10 bases between them. Germline CDR1 SGHVS, CDR2 FQNEAQ. In nucleotides, the CDR3 is TGTGCCAGCAGGGGTACAGGGTCCTACAATGAGCAGTTCTTC. It specifies CASRGTGSYNEQFF.